This T cell receptor (beta chain) was identified in a study of a mutant IDH1 vaccine in newly diagnosed glioma. Background on the study: The first vaccination came 4-6 weeks after radiotherapy alone, or with temozolomide cycles.

As regards this clone: What it binds is unknown.

Trimming shortened V by 0 bases and J by 7 bases, and 10 bases separated the two germline ends. The CDR3 has 15 residues. Germline V gene data show CDR1 as MDHEN and CDR2 as SYDVKM. As to time point: week 47, end of study. Topical imiquimod accompanied each vaccine dose, which consisted of 300 ug of mutant IDH1 20-mer peptide. Across weeks 1, 3, 5, 7, 11, 15, 19 and 23, patients received a vaccination each time, eight in all. Using immunoSEQ multiplex PCR, the repertoire was profiled, and TCRdb retains in-frame clones only, with some absent. The profile covers tens of thousands of clones, with roughly 87% appearing a single time and 3.8% taken by the ten largest.

The gene calls are TRBV28 and TRBJ1-6; D unresolved. This receptor was taken from a man in his thirties or forties with glioma. The sample consisted of PBMCs, taken from a glioma patient whose treatment included an IDH1 peptide vaccine. CDR3 sequence (DNA): TGTGCCAGCAGTTTATGGAGCCCTAACAATTCACCCCTCCACTTT. Its translation: CASSLWSPNNSPLHF.